One and the same sample provided the 17 T cell receptor beta chains below, sequenced in a study of shared clonotypes between healthy human individuals. In the naive CD8 group, cells lacked CD45RO and were positively selected for CCR7, so terminally differentiated effector memory CD45RA+ cells were left out. TCRdb's copy holds only in-frame clones and misses some; the assay was immunoSEQ multiplex PCR. The repertoire holds 1.5 million to 2.5 million clones, with about 95% as singletons. Specimen: naive CD8+ T cells sorted from blood. The receptors shown here come from a man younger than 30 in good health.

This chain joins TRBV19 and TRBJ2-7, with D perhaps given as TRBD1 or TRBD2 (6 bases each). This CDR3 region has 14 residues. Trimming stripped 6 bases from V and 4 bases from J, with 16 bases between. Germline values: CDR1 LNHDA, CDR2 SQIVND (reference sequence). The CDR3 sequence is CASSLSTGTYEQYF. Written as DNA, the CDR3 is TGTGCCAGTAGCCTCAGCACAGGGACTTACGAGCAGTACTTC.

The chain combines TRBV10-1 with TRBJ2-7; 9 positions agree with TRBD1. CDR3 length: 15 amino acids. Unmatched junction bases numbered 10, after V lost 3 bases and J lost 7 bases. Germline V CDR1 and CDR2: WNHNN, SYGVQD (reference sequence). The CDR3 region has the DNA TGCGCCAGCAGTGATGTGGGGACAGGGTTGTTTGAGCAGTACTTC. The encoded protein is CASSDVGTGLFEQYF.

The rearrangement joins TRBV27 to TRBJ2-7; TRBD1 or TRBD2 may be the D gene (5 bases each). This CDR3 contains 16 residues. Germline V lookup: CDR1 MNHEY, CDR2 SMNVEV (reference sequence). Trimming removed 0 bases at V and 4 bases at J, with 16 bases between. As DNA, the CDR3 is TGTGCCAGCAGTTTATCTAGTGGGGGTAGCGTTTACGAGCAGTACTTC. The encoded protein is CASSLSSGGSVYEQYF.

The rearrangement links TRBV5-1 to TRBJ2-7; TRBD1 matches at 7 bases. With 2 bases clipped from V and 4 bases from J, the junction kept 9 bases outside the gene matches. The germline V gene has CDR1 SGHRS and CDR2 YFSETQ. The CDR3 runs to 15 residues. The CDR3 spells CASSFQGQAYYEQYF. DNA for the CDR3: TGCGCCAGCAGCTTTCAAGGACAGGCCTATTACGAGCAGTACTTC. The full variable domain, in which reference TRBV5-1 and TRBJ2-7 provide the parts outside the CDR3, is KAGVTQTPRYLIKTRGQQVTLSCSPISGHRSVSWYQQTPGQGLQFLFEYFSETQRNKGNFPGRFSGRQFSNSRSEMNVSTLELGDSALYLCASSFQGQAYYEQYFGPGTRLTVT.

This chain uses TRBV5-1 with TRBJ2-1, with TRBD2 matching 10 bases. This CDR3 has 14 residues. Per the germline V gene, CDR1 is SGHRS and CDR2 is YFSETQ. V lost 1 base to trimming and J lost 10 bases; unmatched junction nucleotides: 5. For the CDR3, the DNA is TGCGCCAGCAGCTTGTTAGCGGGGGGCCTCGAGCAGTTCTTC. It encodes CASSLLAGGLEQFF.

This clone has only a few counts. The chain carries TRBV10-1 and TRBJ1-5; 8 nucleotides agree with TRBD1. Germline V gives CDR1 WNHNN, CDR2 SYGVQD (reference sequence). CDR3 size: 17 residues. After removal of 3 bases from V and 2 bases from J, the junction contained 9 bases not matched to a gene. This chain's CDR3 is CASSENDRGIGNQPQHF. CDR3 bases: TGCGCCAGCAGTGAAAATGACAGGGGAATTGGCAATCAGCCCCAGCATTTT.

The V gene is TRBV30, the J gene TRBJ2-1; D possibly corresponds to TRBD2 (7 bases). The CDR3 extends over 15 amino acids. Germline-derived CDR1 and CDR2 are GTSNPN and SVGIG (reference sequence). Trimming took off 7 bases at V and 8 bases at J, with 24 bases between the two ends. The CDR3: CASSFVRGAVDEQFF. Here the CDR3 DNA reads TGTGCCTCATCCTTCGTCCGGGGGGCCGTAGATGAGCAGTTCTTC.

Turning to this clone: The sample contains more than one DNA sequence encoding this CDR3. V usage is TRBV7-2 and J usage is TRBJ2-7; D uncertain. CDR1 is SGHTA and CDR2 is FQGNSA in the germline V gene. Trimming took 3 bases from V and 3 from J, leaving 9 bases between them. The CDR3 runs to 13 residues. The CDR3 sequence is CASSFSTGYEQYF. CDR3 bases: TGTGCCAGCAGCTTCTCCACCGGCTACGAGCAGTACTTC.

The gene calls are TRBV11-3 and TRBJ2-1; 7 nucleotides align to TRBD1. This CDR3 is built from 13 residues. With V trimmed by 5 bases and J by 8 bases, 6 bases remained unmatched. The germline V gene encodes CDR1 SGHNT and CDR2 YENEEA. In DNA, the CDR3 is TGTGCCAGCAGCCCCCGGGACAGCGATGAGCAGTTCTTC. Protein: CASSPRDSDEQFF.

The chain employs TRBV28 and TRBJ1-1; D ambiguous. Germline loops: CDR1 MDHEN, CDR2 SYDVKM. Deletions cut 5 bases from V and 11 bases from J, with 15 bases between. CDR3 size: 12 residues. The DNA of the CDR3 is TGTGCCAGCAGTGGCCCCCCGCCGATCGCTTTCTTT. It translates to CASSGPPPIAFF. Drawing the rest from reference TRBV28 and TRBJ1-1, the complete variable domain is DVKVTQSSRYLVKRTGEKVFLECVQDMDHENMFWYRQDPGLGLRLIYFSYDVKMKEKGDIPEGYSVSREKKERFSLILESASTNQTSMYLCASSGPPPIAFFGQGTRLTVV.

The chain combines TRBV29-1 with TRBJ2-1, with 9 positions matching TRBD2. V gave up 4 bases and J gave up 6 bases; unmatched junction bases: 7. This CDR3 has 14 residues. Per the germline V gene, CDR1 is SQVTM and CDR2 is ANQGSEA. The CDR3 DNA is TGCAGCGTTGTTTGGCTAGCGGGAAGCAATGAGCAGTTCTTC. Translating it yields CSVVWLAGSNEQFF.

Only one count was recorded for this clone. CDR3 loop: CASSQEGARGGYLNTEAFF. The CDR3 DNA reads TGCGCCAGCAGCCAAGAGGGCGCTAGGGGCGGATATTTGAACACTGAAGCTTTCTTT. This chain connects TRBV4-1 to TRBJ1-1; D perhaps matches TRBD1 (5 bases). This CDR3 region has 19 residues. CDR1 MGHRA and CDR2 YSYEKL come from the germline V gene. The V end was cut by 0 bases, the J end by 0 bases, with 20 bases between.

The chain is built from TRBV27 and TRBJ2-1; D is perhaps TRBD2 (6 bases). The germline V gene has CDR1 MNHEY and CDR2 SMNVEV (reference sequence). With 6 bases removed from V and 1 base from J, the gap between germline ends came to 13 bases. This CDR3 is 15 amino acids long. DNA of the CDR3: TGTGCCAGCAGCCAGAGAGGGACTTCCTACAATGAGCAGTTCTTC. This codes for CASSQRGTSYNEQFF.

The rearrangement links TRBV6-1 to TRBJ1-5; D possibly corresponds to TRBD1 (5 bases). Germline lookup yields CDR1 MNHNS and CDR2 SASEGT. V was shortened by 8 bases and J by 6 bases, with 14 bases between the two germline ends. This CDR3 is 13 amino acids long. The CDR3 sequence: CASGEGVTQPQHF. The CDR3 DNA reads TGTGCCAGCGGGGAAGGGGTGACTCAGCCCCAGCATTTT.

V is TRBV27 and J is TRBJ2-1; 7 nucleotides agree with TRBD1. J was trimmed by 2 bases and V by 6 bases; bases with no gene match: 4. The CDR3 contains 14 residues. CDR1 is MNHEY, CDR2 SMNVEV, per germline (reference sequence). The CDR3 DNA sequence: TGTGCCAGCAGCCGGACAGGAGCCTACAATGAGCAGTTCTTC. Residues: CASSRTGAYNEQFF.

This clone was detected only once. This sequence joins TRBV12-5 and TRBJ2-7, with D perhaps matching TRBD2 (5 bases). Germline-derived CDR1 and CDR2 are LGHNT and FRNRAP. The CDR3 sequence is 15 residues long. Trimming cost V 0 bases and J 4 bases, with 13 bases left between them. The CDR3: CASGLVLGSSYEQYF. CDR3 coding DNA: TGTGCTAGTGGTTTGGTACTAGGGAGTTCGTACGAGCAGTACTTC.

The CDR3 sequence: CASTWGGLYTDTQYF. CDR3 nucleotide sequence: TGTGCCAGCACTTGGGGGGGTCTGTACACTGATACGCAGTATTTT. The chain recombines TRBV13 with TRBJ2-3, with 7 nucleotides matching TRBD2. Germline V gene data show CDR1 as PRHDT and CDR2 as FYEKMQ (reference sequence). The J segment lost 6 bases and the V segment lost 7 bases, leaving 13 bases of the junction unmatched. The CDR3 loop spans 15 amino acids.